This T cell receptor (beta chain) appears in the sequencing data of a study of cytomegalovirus exposure and HLA in healthy donors. The CDR3 has 13 residues. Germline-derived CDR1 and CDR2 are MDHEN and SYDVKM. Trimming stripped 5 bases from V and 2 bases from J, with 9 bases between. Vbeta (60) and Jbeta (13) primers were used in the PCR. Generated by immunoSEQ multiplex PCR, the TCRdb table keeps only in-frame clones and is missing some. The sample has about 76,000 clones, 65% to 80% seen once. The sequencing sample was made of PBMCs. The TCR comes from a woman aged 40 to 50 in good health and CMV-seropositive. V and J are TRBV28 and TRBJ2-5; possibly TRBD1 for D (5 bases). The CDR3 coding sequence is TGTGCCAGCAGTCTGTACAGGCAAGAGACCCAGTACTTC. Translation: CASSLYRQETQYF. Together with reference TRBV28 and TRBJ2-5, the CDR3 gives the full variable domain: DVKVTQSSRYLVKRTGEKVFLECVQDMDHENMFWYRQDPGLGLRLIYFSYDVKMKEKGDIPEGYSVSREKKERFSLILESASTNQTSMYLCASSLYRQETQYFGPGTRLLVL.